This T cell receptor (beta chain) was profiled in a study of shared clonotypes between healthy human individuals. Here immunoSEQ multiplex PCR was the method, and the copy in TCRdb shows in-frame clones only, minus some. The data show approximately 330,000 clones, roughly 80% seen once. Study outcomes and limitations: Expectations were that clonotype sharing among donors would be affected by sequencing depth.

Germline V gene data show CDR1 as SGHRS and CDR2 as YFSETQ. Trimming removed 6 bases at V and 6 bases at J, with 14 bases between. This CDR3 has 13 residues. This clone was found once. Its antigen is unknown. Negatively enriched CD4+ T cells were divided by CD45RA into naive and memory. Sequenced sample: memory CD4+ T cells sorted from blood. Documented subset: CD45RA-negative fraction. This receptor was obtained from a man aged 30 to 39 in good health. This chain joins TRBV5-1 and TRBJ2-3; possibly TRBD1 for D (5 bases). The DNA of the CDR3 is TGCGCCAGCAATGATCAGGGTTCGGATACGCAGTATTTT. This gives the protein CASNDQGSDTQYF.